This entry features one T cell receptor (beta chain) sequence. Its specificity is unknown. This sample was included in a study of T cells in Graves' hyperthyroidism and ophthalmopathy. V shed 5 bases and J 3 bases; nucleotides not matched to a gene: 10. CDR1 is ENHRY and CDR2 is SYGVKD in the germline V gene. CDR3 length: 16 residues. Any patient presenting with uncontrolled infection, other autoimmune disease, pregnancy or lactation was left out. The study's findings and limits: Peripheral blood also featured most of the thyroid clonotypes expanded above 0.001. Stable hyperthyroidism and ophthalmopathy were separated using 13 V-J signatures.

RNA transcripts yielded amplified TCR beta CDR3 regions. A set of HTBI primers served as the primers for a first-round RT-PCR of the TCR CDR3. MiXCR, run by TCRdb on the multiplex PCR reads, gives a single entry per CDR3 protein. The table shows about 98,000 distinct CDR3 sequences, with approximately 42% occurring only once. The sequence was collected from a woman in her twenties or thirties with Graves' hyperthyroidism. The J gene is TRBJ2-5, the V gene TRBV10-3, with 9 bases that match TRBD2. Sequencing input: peripheral blood or thyroid tissue (not recorded which). The CDR3 DNA follows: TGTGCCATCAGTTTTAGGTCTAGCGGGATAGAAGAGACCCAGTACTTC. It translates to CAISFRSSGIEETQYF.